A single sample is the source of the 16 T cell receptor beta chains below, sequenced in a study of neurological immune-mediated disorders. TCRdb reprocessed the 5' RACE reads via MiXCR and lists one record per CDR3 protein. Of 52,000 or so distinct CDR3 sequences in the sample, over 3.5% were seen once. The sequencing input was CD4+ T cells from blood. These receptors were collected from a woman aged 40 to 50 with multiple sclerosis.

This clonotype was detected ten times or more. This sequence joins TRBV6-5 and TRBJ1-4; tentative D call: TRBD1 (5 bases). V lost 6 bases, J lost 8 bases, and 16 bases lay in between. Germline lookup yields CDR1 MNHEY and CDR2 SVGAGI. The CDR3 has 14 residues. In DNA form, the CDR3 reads TGTGCCAGCAGCGGGACCCAACGGCGGGAAAAACTGTTTTTT. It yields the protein CASSGTQRREKLFF.

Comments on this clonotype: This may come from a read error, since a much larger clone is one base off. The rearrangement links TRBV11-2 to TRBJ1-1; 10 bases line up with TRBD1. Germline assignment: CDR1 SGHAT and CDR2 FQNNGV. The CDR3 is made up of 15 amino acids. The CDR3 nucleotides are TGTTCCAGCAGCTTAAGGGGACAGGGGTACACTGAAGCTTTCTTT. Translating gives CSSSLRGQGYTEAFF. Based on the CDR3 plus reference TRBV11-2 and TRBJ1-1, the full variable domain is EAGVAQSPRYKIIEKRQSVAFWCNPISGHATLYWYQQILGQGPKLLIQFQNNGVVDDSQLPKDRFSAERLKGVDSTLKIQPAKLEDSAVYLCSSSLRGQGYTEAFFGQGTRLTVV.

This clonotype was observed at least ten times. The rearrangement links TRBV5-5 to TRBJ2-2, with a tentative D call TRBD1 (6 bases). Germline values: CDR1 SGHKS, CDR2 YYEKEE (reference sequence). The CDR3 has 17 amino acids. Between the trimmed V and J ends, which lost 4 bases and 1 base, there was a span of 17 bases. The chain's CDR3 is CASSDRDTYMNTGELFF. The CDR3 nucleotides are TGTGCCAGCAGCGACCGGGACACCTATATGAACACCGGGGAGCTGTTTTTT. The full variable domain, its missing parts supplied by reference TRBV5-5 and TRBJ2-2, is DAGVTQSPTHLIKTRGQQVTLRCSPISGHKSVSWYQQVLGQGPQFIFQYYEKEERGRGNFPDRFSARQFPNYSSELNVNALLLGDSALYLCASSDRDTYMNTGELFFGEGSRLTVL.

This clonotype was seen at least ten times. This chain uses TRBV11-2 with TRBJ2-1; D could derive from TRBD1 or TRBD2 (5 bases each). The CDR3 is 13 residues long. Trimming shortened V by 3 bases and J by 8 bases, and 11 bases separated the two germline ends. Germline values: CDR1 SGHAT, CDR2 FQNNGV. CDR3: CASSFQRGDEQFF. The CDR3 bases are TGTGCCAGCAGCTTTCAAAGAGGGGATGAGCAGTTCTTC.

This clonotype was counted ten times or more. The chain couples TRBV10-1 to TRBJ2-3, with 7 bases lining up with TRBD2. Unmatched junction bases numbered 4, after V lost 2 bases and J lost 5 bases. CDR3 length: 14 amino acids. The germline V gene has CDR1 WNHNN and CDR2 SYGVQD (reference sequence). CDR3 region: CASSERQRGDTQYF. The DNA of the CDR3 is TGCGCCAGCAGTGAGCGACAGCGGGGAGATACGCAGTATTTT.

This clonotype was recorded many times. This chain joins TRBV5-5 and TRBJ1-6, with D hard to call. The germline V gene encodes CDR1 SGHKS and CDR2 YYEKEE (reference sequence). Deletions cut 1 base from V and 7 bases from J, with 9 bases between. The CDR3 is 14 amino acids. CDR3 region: CASSLLHQNSPLHF. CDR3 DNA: TGTGCCAGCAGCTTGTTACACCAGAATTCACCCCTCCACTTT. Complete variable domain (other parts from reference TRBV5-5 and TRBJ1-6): DAGVTQSPTHLIKTRGQQVTLRCSPISGHKSVSWYQQVLGQGPQFIFQYYEKEERGRGNFPDRFSARQFPNYSSELNVNALLLGDSALYLCASSLLHQNSPLHFGNGTRLTVT.

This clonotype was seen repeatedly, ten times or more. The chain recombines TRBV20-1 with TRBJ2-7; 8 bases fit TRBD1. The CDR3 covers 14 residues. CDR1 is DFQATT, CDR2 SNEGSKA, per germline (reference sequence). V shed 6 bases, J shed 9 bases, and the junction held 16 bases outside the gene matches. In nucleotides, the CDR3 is TGCAGTGCCATATCCGTGACAGGGGTAAGAGGGCAGTACTTC. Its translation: CSAISVTGVRGQYF.

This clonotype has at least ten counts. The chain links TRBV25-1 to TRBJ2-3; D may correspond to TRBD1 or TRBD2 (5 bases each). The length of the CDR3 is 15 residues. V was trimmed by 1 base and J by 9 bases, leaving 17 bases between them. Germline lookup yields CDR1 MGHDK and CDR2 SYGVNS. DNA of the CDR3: TGTGCCAGCAGTGAATTCGGGGCCCCCCGCGGAACGCAGTATTTT. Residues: CASSEFGAPRGTQYF.

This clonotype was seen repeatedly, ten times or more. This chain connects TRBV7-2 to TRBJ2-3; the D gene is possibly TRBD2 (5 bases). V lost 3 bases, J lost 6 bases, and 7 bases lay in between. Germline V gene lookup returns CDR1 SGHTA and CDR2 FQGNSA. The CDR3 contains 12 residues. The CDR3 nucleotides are TGTGCCAGCAGCTTTCGCGGGGATACGCAGTATTTT. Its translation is CASSFRGDTQYF.

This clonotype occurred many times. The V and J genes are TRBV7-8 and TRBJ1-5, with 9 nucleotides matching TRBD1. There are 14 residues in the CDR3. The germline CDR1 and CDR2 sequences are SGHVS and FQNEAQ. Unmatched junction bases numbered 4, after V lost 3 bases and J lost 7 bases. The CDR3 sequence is CASSFWDRAQPQHF. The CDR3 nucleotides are TGTGCCAGCAGCTTTTGGGACAGGGCCCAGCCCCAGCATTTT.

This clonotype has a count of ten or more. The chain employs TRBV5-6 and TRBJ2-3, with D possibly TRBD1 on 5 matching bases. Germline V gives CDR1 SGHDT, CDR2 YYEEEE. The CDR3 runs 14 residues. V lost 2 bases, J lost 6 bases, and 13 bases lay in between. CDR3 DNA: TGTGCCAGCAGCTTAGGTGGGGCCCCCGATACGCAGTATTTT. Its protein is CASSLGGAPDTQYF.

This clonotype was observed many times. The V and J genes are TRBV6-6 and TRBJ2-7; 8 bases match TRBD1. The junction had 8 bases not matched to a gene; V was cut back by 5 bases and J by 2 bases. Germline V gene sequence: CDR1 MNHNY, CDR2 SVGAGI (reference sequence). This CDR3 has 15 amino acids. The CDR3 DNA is TGTGCCAGCAGTAACCAGGGACAGGCCACCTACGAGCAGTACTTC. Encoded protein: CASSNQGQATYEQYF.

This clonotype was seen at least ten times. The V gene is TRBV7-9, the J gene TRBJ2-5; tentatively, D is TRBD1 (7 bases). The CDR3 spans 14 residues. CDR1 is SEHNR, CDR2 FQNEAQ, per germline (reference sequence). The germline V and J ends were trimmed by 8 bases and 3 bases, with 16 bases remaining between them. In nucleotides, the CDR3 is TGTGCCAGCTTGCGGGACAGCGGTAAAGAGACCCAGTACTTC. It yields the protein CASLRDSGKETQYF.

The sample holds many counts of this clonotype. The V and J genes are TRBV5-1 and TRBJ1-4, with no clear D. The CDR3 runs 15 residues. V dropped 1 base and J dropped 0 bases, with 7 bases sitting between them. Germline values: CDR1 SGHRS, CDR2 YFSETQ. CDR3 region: CASSLSGATNEKLFF. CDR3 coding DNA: TGCGCCAGCAGCTTGTCTGGAGCAACTAATGAAAAACTGTTTTTT.

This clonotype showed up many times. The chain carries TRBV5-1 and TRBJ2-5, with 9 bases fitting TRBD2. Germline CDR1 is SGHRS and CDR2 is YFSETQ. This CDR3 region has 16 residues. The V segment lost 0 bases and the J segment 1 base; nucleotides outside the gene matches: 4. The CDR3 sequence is CASSLAVSGGQETQYF. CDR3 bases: TGCGCCAGCAGCTTGGCTGTTAGCGGGGGCCAAGAGACCCAGTACTTC. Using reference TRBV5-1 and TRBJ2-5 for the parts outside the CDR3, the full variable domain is KAGVTQTPRYLIKTRGQQVTLSCSPISGHRSVSWYQQTPGQGLQFLFEYFSETQRNKGNFPGRFSGRQFSNSRSEMNVSTLELGDSALYLCASSLAVSGGQETQYFGPGTRLLVL.

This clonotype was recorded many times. The CDR3 sequence is CASSLGPSGANVLTF. The CDR3 DNA sequence: TGTGCCAGCAGCCTCGGTCCCTCTGGGGCCAACGTCCTGACTTTC. The J gene is TRBJ2-6, the V gene TRBV7-2; D is ambiguous. The CDR3 extends over 15 amino acids. The V end was cut by 5 bases, the J end by 0 bases, with 8 bases between. CDR1 SGHTA and CDR2 FQGNSA come from the germline V gene. The full variable domain, completed using reference TRBV7-2 and TRBJ2-6, is GAGVSQSPSNKVTEKGKDVELRCDPISGHTALYWYRQSLGQGLEFLIYFQGNSAPDKSGLPSDRFSAERTGGSVSTLTIQRTQQEDSAVYLCASSLGPSGANVLTFGAGSRLTVL.